The rows below give T cell receptor beta chains drawn from one sample of a study of cytomegalovirus exposure and HLA in healthy donors. Here immunoSEQ multiplex PCR was the method, and the copy in TCRdb shows in-frame clones only, minus some. The sample contains about 360,000 clones, roughly 88% of which appear only once. The sample taken for sequencing was PBMCs. All receptors come from a woman between 18 and 29 years old in good health and CMV-seronegative. CDR3s include the opening cysteine and the closing phenylalanine or tryptophan. The D gene is left open where the match is weak. The size field is filled for only some rows; it gives once, few, many or a size class.

TGTGCCAGCAGCCAAGTCGGGATCTCTGGAAACACCATATATTTT,CASSQVGISGNTIYF,few,.,TRBV4-2,TRBJ1-3
TGTGCCAGCAGCTTAGACGTAGGACTACAAGAGACCCAGTACTTC,CASSLDVGLQETQYF,.,.,TRBV7-6,TRBJ2-5
TGTGCCAGCAGGACCCAGGGCAGGAGCACAGATACGCAGTATTTT,CASRTQGRSTDTQYF,.,.,TRBV5-4,TRBJ2-3
TGTGCCAGCAGAACAAGCAGGGTTGGGGACTATGGCTACACCTTC,CASRTSRVGDYGYTF,once,.,TRBV5-4,TRBJ1-2
TGTGCCACCAGCGGAAGGACAGGGGCGCGCGAAAAACTGTTTTTT,CATSGRTGAREKLFF,.,TRBD1,TRBV15,TRBJ1-4
TGTGCCTGGACTCGGACAGGGCCCCTTTCCTATGGCTACACCTTC,CAWTRTGPLSYGYTF,.,TRBD1,TRBV30,TRBJ1-2
TGTGCCAGCAGTTTATTGGGCGGGATAGGATACAATGAGCAGTTCTTC,CASSLLGGIGYNEQFF,once,.,TRBV28,TRBJ2-1
TGCGCCAGCAGCTTGGAAGGGACAGGGTCGACCGGGGAGCTGTTTTTT,CASSLEGTGSTGELFF,.,TRBD1,TRBV5-1,TRBJ2-2
TGTGCCAGCAGCTTAGTGGAGGGGACAGGGGCAGGCTTCTACACTGAAGCTTTCTTT,CASSLVEGTGAGFYTEAFF,.,TRBD1,TRBV11-2,TRBJ1-1
TGTGCCAGCTCGCCCGGGACAGGGGGCTCTAAAGCTAACTATGGCTACACCTTC,CASSPGTGGSKANYGYTF,.,TRBD1,TRBV18,TRBJ1-2
TGTGCCAGCAGTGAGGCCAGGGGGCGCGCCCCTGGCTACACCTTC,CASSEARGRAPGYTF,.,TRBD1,TRBV2,TRBJ1-2
TGTGCCAGCAGTTACTACAGGGGCGGCACAGATACGCAGTATTTT,CASSYYRGGTDTQYF,.,TRBD1,TRBV6-6,TRBJ2-3
TGTGCCAGCAGCTTAGGACAGGGCAGTGGTTCACCCCTCCACTTT,CASSLGQGSGSPLHF,.,TRBD1,TRBV5-4,TRBJ1-6
TGTGCCAGTAGTATTCGGGACTACCCTTACGAGCAGTACTTC,CASSIRDYPYEQYF,.,TRBD2,TRBV19,TRBJ2-7
TGTGCCAGCAGGCGGGGAGGGTCCTACAATGAGCAGTTCTTC,CASRRGGSYNEQFF,.,TRBD2,TRBV27,TRBJ2-1
TGCGCCAGCGGACAGGGGACCCCCTACGAGCAGTACTTC,CASGQGTPYEQYF,.,TRBD1,TRBV10-2,TRBJ2-7
TGCGCCAGCGGCGCCACCGATGCGGCAGATACGCAGTATTTT,CASGATDAADTQYF,few,.,TRBV5-1,TRBJ2-3
TGTGCCAGCAGCTTAGGAGTCGACGAGCAGTACTTC,CASSLGVDEQYF,.,.,TRBV7-6,TRBJ2-7
TGTGCCAGCAGTCACTACAGGGACTCCTATAATTCACCCCTCCACTTT,CASSHYRDSYNSPLHF,once,.,TRBV6-5,TRBJ1-6
TGTGCCACCAGCAGAGTGAGGACAGGGGGCGGCGATACGCAGTATTTT,CATSRVRTGGGDTQYF,.,TRBD1,TRBV15,TRBJ2-3
TGTGCCAGCCGGAGGGGAATGAACACTGAAGCTTTCTTT,CASRRGMNTEAFF,few,.,TRBV28,TRBJ1-1
TGTGCCAGCAGTTTCGCCCTCCGGACTAGCGGGGGTTACAATGAGCAGTTCTTC,CASSFALRTSGGYNEQFF,.,TRBD2,TRBV28,TRBJ2-1
TGCAGTGCTCAACAGGGGGATACGCAGTATTTT,CSAQQGDTQYF,.,TRBD1,TRBV20-1,TRBJ2-3
TGTGCCAGTAGTATCCGGACAGGGAGAGCTTTCTTT,CASSIRTGRAFF,.,TRBD1,TRBV19,TRBJ1-1
TGTGCCAGCAGTTACTCTCCGGTCCAAGAGACCCAGTACTTC,CASSYSPVQETQYF,.,.,TRBV6-5,TRBJ2-5
TGTGCCAGCAGCGCATTCTCCGGGGAGAACTACGAGCAGTACTTC,CASSAFSGENYEQYF,.,.,TRBV7-8,TRBJ2-7
TGTGCCAGCAGTTCCCCTCAGGGGGCGAAGTACGAGCAGTACTTC,CASSSPQGAKYEQYF,.,TRBD1,TRBV27,TRBJ2-7
TGTGCCAGCAGGCCCGGTGGGGCGGGAGAGCAAAGCGAGCAGTACTTC,CASRPGGAGEQSEQYF,once,TRBD2,TRBV7-8,TRBJ2-7
TGTGCCAGCAGCTTTACCCCGACAGGTGGCCCTTATGGCTACACCTTC,CASSFTPTGGPYGYTF,.,.,TRBV7-9,TRBJ1-2
TGTGCCAGCAGTTTACGTCCCAGGGCGACCACCGGGGAGCTGTTTTTT,CASSLRPRATTGELFF,.,.,TRBV28,TRBJ2-2
TGTGCCACCAGCAGAGAGCCCGTCGGGGTGAGCACAGATACGCAGTATTTT,CATSREPVGVSTDTQYF,.,.,TRBV15,TRBJ2-3
TGTGCCAGCAGCCCCTCGACTAGCACCGAGCAGTACTTC,CASSPSTSTEQYF,.,TRBD2,TRBV11-1,TRBJ2-7
TGTGCCAGCAGTTTACCTCCCCTCCGGACTAGCGTACCCACCGGGGAGCTGTTTTTT,CASSLPPLRTSVPTGELFF,.,TRBD2,TRBV28,TRBJ2-2
TGCGCCAGCAGCGCAGTCCCGGACAGGGGCGACTATGGCTACACCTTC,CASSAVPDRGDYGYTF,.,TRBD1,TRBV5-1,TRBJ1-2
TGTGCCAGCAGCTCCGGGACAGGGCCTAACACCGGGGAGCTGTTTTTT,CASSSGTGPNTGELFF,.,TRBD1,TRBV7-9,TRBJ2-2
TGTGCCAGCAGCATACGGGGGACAGATGCTAACTATGGCTACACCTTC,CASSIRGTDANYGYTF,once,TRBD1,TRBV7-9,TRBJ1-2
TGTGCCAGCAGAGCGGCCTGGAGCACAGATACGCAGTATTTT,CASRAAWSTDTQYF,.,.,TRBV6-5,TRBJ2-3
TGCGCCAGCAGCTTCGCCTACGAGCAGTACTTC,CASSFAYEQYF,few,.,TRBV5-1,TRBJ2-7
TGTGCCAGCAGCCAAGCGAGTTCGGGAGGGGAGCAGTTCTTC,CASSQASSGGEQFF,.,TRBD2,TRBV14,TRBJ2-1
TGTGCCAGCAGCCAAGAAGTCCGTAGTGAGCAGTTCTTC,CASSQEVRSEQFF,.,.,TRBV14,TRBJ2-1
TGTGCCAGCAGGGGGAGGAACACTGAAGCTTTCTTT,CASRGRNTEAFF,few,.,TRBV6-5,TRBJ1-1
TGTGCCAGCAGCTTAGGGTTTAGCGGGAGATCCTATGAGCAGTTCTTC,CASSLGFSGRSYEQFF,.,TRBD2,TRBV11-2,TRBJ2-1